The clone carrying this TCR beta chain was seen more than once but under ten times. Produced via immunoSEQ multiplex PCR; TCRdb's table is partial and in-frame only. The sample records about 37,000 clones, 30% to 40% being singletons. V lost 1 base, J lost 5 bases, and 3 bases stayed unmatched. Germline CDR1 is KGHSH and CDR2 is LQKENI. The CDR3 runs to 16 residues. This specimen belongs to a study of sequential checkpoint blockade in melanoma. Treatment specified: randomized to nivolumab then ipilimumab (arm A) or the reverse (arm B). This chain links TRBV18 with TRBJ2-2; 11 bases fit TRBD2. The receptor's source is a human donor with melanoma. Sequences were derived from tumor tissue (inferred from file names), sampled from a patient given nivolumab and ipilimumab in sequence. CDR3 region: CASSPRLAGGTGELFF. CDR3 sequence (DNA): TGTGCCAGCTCACCACGGCTAGCGGGAGGAACCGGGGAGCTGTTTTTT.